This T cell receptor (beta chain) was sequenced in a study of response to subunit inactivated influenza vaccine. Overall study results and limits: Authors suggested few new T cells are recruited by each seasonal influenza vaccination.

Each CDR3 protein gets one entry after TCRdb re-called the RT-PCR reads with MiXCR. The sample includes hundreds of thousands of distinct CDR3 sequences, roughly 13% of them seen just once. After removal of 1 base from V and 7 bases from J, the junction contained 3 bases not matched to a gene. CDR3 length: 13 residues. In germline, CDR1 is LGHNA, CDR2 YSLEER. Regarding this clonotype: Its antigen remains unidentified.

The chain combines TRBV4-3 with TRBJ1-2, with 7 bases aligning to TRBD1. The sample was PBMCs from blood, taken around 14 days before vaccination. This clonotype was sampled from a middle-aged man who received an inactivated influenza vaccine. The CDR3 region is CASSQGDSSGYTF. The CDR3 nucleotides are TGCGCCAGCAGCCAAGGGGACAGTTCTGGCTACACCTTC.